This T cell receptor (beta chain) originates from a study of T-cell reconstitution after alpha-beta-depleted transplantation in children. For TCRbeta, the library was prepared with unique molecular identifiers. One entry per CDR3 protein results from TCRdb running MiXCR on the PCR reads. The repertoire consists of 200,000 to 250,000 distinct CDR3 sequences, with roughly a tenth occurring once and the leading ten covering around 5.1%. The sequence came from a human donor who donated a stem cell graft to a child with SCID. The material was PBMCs from the stem cell graft donor, obtained from the stem cell graft.

CDR3 bases: TGTGCCATCAGTCCGGGGCAGAACACTGAAGCTTTCTTT. Its translation is CAISPGQNTEAFF. The chain couples TRBV10-3 to TRBJ1-1; the D gene is possibly TRBD1 (5 bases). Trimming cost V 5 bases and J 1 base, with 8 bases left between them. This CDR3 region has 13 residues. The V gene's germline CDR1 is ENHRY and CDR2 SYGVKD.